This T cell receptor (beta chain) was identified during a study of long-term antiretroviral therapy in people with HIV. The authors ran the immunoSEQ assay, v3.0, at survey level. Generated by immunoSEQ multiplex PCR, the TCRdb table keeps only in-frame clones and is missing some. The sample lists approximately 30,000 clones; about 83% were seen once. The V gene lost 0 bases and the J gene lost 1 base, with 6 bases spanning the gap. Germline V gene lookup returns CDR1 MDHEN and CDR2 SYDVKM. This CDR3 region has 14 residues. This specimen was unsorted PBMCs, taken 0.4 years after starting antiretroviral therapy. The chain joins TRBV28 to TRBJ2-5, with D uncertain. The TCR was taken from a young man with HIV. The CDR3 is CASSLWQVQETQYF. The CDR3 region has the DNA TGTGCCAGCAGTTTATGGCAGGTCCAAGAGACCCAGTACTTC. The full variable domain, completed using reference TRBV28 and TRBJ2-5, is DVKVTQSSRYLVKRTGEKVFLECVQDMDHENMFWYRQDPGLGLRLIYFSYDVKMKEKGDIPEGYSVSREKKERFSLILESASTNQTSMYLCASSLWQVQETQYFGPGTRLLVL.